The source of this T cell receptor (beta chain) is a study of spatial heterogeneity in lung cancer. V dropped 0 bases and J dropped 0 bases, with 6 bases sitting between them. Germline V gene sequence: CDR1 LGHDT, CDR2 YNNKEL (reference sequence). This CDR3 region has 14 residues. This clonotype was counted ten times or more. MiXCR was run by TCRdb on the 5' RACE reads, yielding one entry per CDR3 protein. The top ten hold 6.9% of the sample, which has approximately 90,000 distinct CDR3 sequences, around 8.6% seen once. Time point given: sample taken at primary tumor resection. The input material, whole RNA from tumor, nontumor lung or frozen PBMC, was sequenced unsorted.

This chain links TRBV3-1 with TRBJ2-7; no firm D call. This TCR was sampled from a male donor with early-stage non-small cell lung cancer. Sequencing was performed on PBMCs, taken at surgery. The CDR3, as DNA: TGTGCCAGCAGCCAAGAGGGCAGCTCCTACGAGCAGTACTTC. This translates into CASSQEGSSYEQYF.